Listed here are 24 T cell receptor beta chains from one sample, sequenced in a study of cytomegalovirus exposure and HLA in healthy donors. Both 60 Vbeta primers and 13 Jbeta primers went into the PCR. Method: immunoSEQ multiplex PCR; TCRdb's copy keeps in-frame clones and lacks some. The repertoire holds a few hundred thousand clones, with roughly four fifths as singletons. The sample comprised PBMCs. The receptors here all came from a girl aged 10-17 years in good health and CMV-seronegative.

The chain has TRBV28 and TRBJ2-1; possibly TRBD2 for D (6 bases). The germline CDR1 and CDR2 sequences are MDHEN and SYDVKM. The CDR3 has 14 amino acids. Trimming pared 3 bases from V and 7 bases from J, leaving 13 bases between. The CDR3 region has the DNA TGTGCCAGCAGTTTCCGGGGCCGGGGGAATGAGCAGTTCTTC. Its protein is CASSFRGRGNEQFF.

The CDR3 DNA sequence: TGTGCCAGCAGTTTTGTATCTCAGCCCCAGCATTTT. It specifies CASSFVSQPQHF. J is TRBJ1-5 and V is TRBV28, with D hard to call. Per the germline V gene, CDR1 is MDHEN and CDR2 is SYDVKM. The CDR3 totals 12 residues. V gave up 3 bases and J gave up 6 bases, with 6 bases separating them.

This chain connects TRBV6-5 to TRBJ1-3; D call uncertain. The CDR3 has 15 residues. Trimming left V 0 bases short and J 5 bases short, with 11 bases between. Per germline, CDR1 MNHEY and CDR2 SVGAGI. In nucleotides, the CDR3 is TGTGCCAGCAGTTACTCGGAGGGAGGCAGAAACACCATATATTTT. Residues: CASSYSEGGRNTIYF.

The chain recombines TRBV14 with TRBJ2-2, with D tentatively TRBD2 (6 bases). This CDR3 contains 16 residues. Germline V gene sequence: CDR1 SGHDN, CDR2 FVKESK. V gave up 6 bases and J gave up 4 bases, with 18 bases separating them. The CDR3 DNA reads TGTGCCAGCAGTCACCTTCGGGGGAGTGCCACCGGGGAGCTGTTTTTT. Its protein product is CASSHLRGSATGELFF.

The DNA of the CDR3 is TGCGCCAGCAGTGGAGACAGGGAAACGGGGCAAGAGACCCAGTACTTC. Protein: CASSGDRETGQETQYF. The chain combines TRBV10-1 with TRBJ2-5; 7 positions agree with TRBD1. The length of the CDR3 is 16 residues. V lost 4 bases and J lost 2; bases outside the gene matches: 10. In germline, CDR1 is WNHNN, CDR2 SYGVQD (reference sequence).

J is TRBJ2-7 and V is TRBV7-9; D perhaps matches TRBD1 (5 bases). The germline V and J ends were trimmed by 11 bases and 3 bases, with 17 bases remaining between them. The CDR3 runs to 13 residues. In germline, CDR1 is SEHNR, CDR2 FQNEAQ (reference sequence). Here the CDR3 reads CAPEDRDSYEQYF. CDR3 coding DNA: TGTGCCCCGGAAGATCGAGACAGCTACGAGCAGTACTTC.

The chain combines TRBV6-4 with TRBJ2-7; D may be TRBD2 (6 bases). In germline, CDR1 is MRHNA, CDR2 SNTAGT. CDR3 size: 15 residues. Trimming took 4 bases from V and 3 from J, leaving 16 bases between them. In nucleotides, the CDR3 is TGTGCCAGCAGTGCCTCATTTGGAGGGAGCTACGAGCAGTACTTC. It yields the protein CASSASFGGSYEQYF.

V and J are TRBV28 and TRBJ2-7, with TRBD2 matching 8 bases. This CDR3 region has 15 residues. J gave up 1 base and V 4 bases, and 6 bases lay outside the gene matches. Per the germline V gene, CDR1 is MDHEN and CDR2 is SYDVKM. The CDR3 nucleotides are TGTGCCAGCAGTTCCGCTAGCGGGTTATCCTACGAGCAGTACTTC. Translating gives CASSSASGLSYEQYF. Variable domain in full (rest from reference TRBV28 and TRBJ2-7): DVKVTQSSRYLVKRTGEKVFLECVQDMDHENMFWYRQDPGLGLRLIYFSYDVKMKEKGDIPEGYSVSREKKERFSLILESASTNQTSMYLCASSSASGLSYEQYFGPGTRLTVT.

The rearrangement uses TRBV5-4 and TRBJ2-5, with D possibly matching TRBD1 (7 bases). The CDR3 sequence is 14 residues long. The germline V and J ends were trimmed by 10 bases and 1 base, with 17 bases remaining between them. Germline values: CDR1 SGHNT, CDR2 YYREEE (reference sequence). The CDR3 coding sequence is TGTGCCCAGGGGGGCAGGAGCTCCCAAGAGACCCAGTACTTC. Protein: CAQGGRSSQETQYF.

The chain carries TRBV15 and TRBJ2-2, with 10 bases fitting TRBD1. The CDR3 runs 15 residues. Losses at the gene ends were 7 bases for V and 5 bases for J; bases not matched to a gene: 7. Germline V gives CDR1 LNHNV, CDR2 YYDKDF (reference sequence). CDR3 in amino acids: CATNLGQGYTGELFF. The CDR3 DNA follows: TGTGCCACCAACTTGGGACAGGGGTATACCGGGGAGCTGTTTTTT.

This clone was seen only once. The gene calls are TRBV6-5 and TRBJ2-7; D is undetermined. Per germline, CDR1 MNHEY and CDR2 SVGAGI. V was cut by 4 bases and J by 3 bases, with 7 bases left in between. The CDR3 is 12 residues long. DNA for the CDR3: TGTGCCAGCAGTTCCCGGAGCTACGAGCAGTACTTC. Translated: CASSSRSYEQYF.

The chain is built from TRBV7-2 and TRBJ2-5; 8 bases agree with TRBD2. In germline, CDR1 is SGHTA, CDR2 FQGNSA. The length of the CDR3 is 15 residues. The ends lost 7 bases at V and 1 base at J; junction bases unmatched: 8. CDR3 bases: TGTGCCAGCACCGTTAGCGGGGCGGTCCAAGAGACCCAGTACTTC. Protein sequence: CASTVSGAVQETQYF.

The CDR3 loop is CASSLSGEYTDTQYF. CDR3 sequence (DNA): TGTGCCAGCAGCTTAAGCGGGGAATACACAGATACGCAGTATTTT. This chain connects TRBV7-2 to TRBJ2-3, with 7 bases fitting TRBD2. CDR3 length equals 15 residues. With V trimmed by 2 bases and J by 2 bases, 4 bases remained unmatched. Germline lookup yields CDR1 SGHTA and CDR2 FQGNSA.

In this sample, this clone turned up once. The chain employs TRBV25-1 and TRBJ1-6; D gene unclear. Trimming left V 5 bases short and J 10 bases short, with 18 bases between. The germline V gene encodes CDR1 MGHDK and CDR2 SYGVNS. The CDR3 length is 15 residues. The CDR3 DNA reads as TGTGCCAGCAGTATACACAGCGGCGGGAGCTCACCCCTCCACTTT. Its translation: CASSIHSGGSSPLHF.

The V call is TRBV5-8, the J call TRBJ2-5; 8 bases agree with TRBD1. The CDR3 runs 15 residues. Germline V CDR1 and CDR2: SGHTS, YDEGEE. V trimming: 4 bases; J trimming: 4 bases; junction bases outside the gene matches: 9. This CDR3 reads CASSLGQGRRETQYF. CDR3 DNA sequence: TGTGCCAGCAGCCTAGGACAGGGACGGCGAGAGACCCAGTACTTC.

The V and J genes are TRBV7-2 and TRBJ1-1, with D possibly TRBD1 on 6 matching bases. This CDR3 has 15 residues. V was cut by 0 bases and J by 4 bases, with 12 bases left in between. Per germline, CDR1 SGHTA and CDR2 FQGNSA. The CDR3 spells CASSLASGEGTEAFF. The CDR3 DNA is TGTGCCAGCAGCTTAGCATCAGGGGAAGGCACTGAAGCTTTCTTT.

The chain joins TRBV5-4 to TRBJ1-2, with D perhaps matching TRBD1 (6 bases). Germline V lookup: CDR1 SGHNT, CDR2 YYREEE (reference sequence). The ends were cut back, 7 bases at V and 7 bases at J, with 20 bases in the middle. This CDR3 region has 14 residues. The CDR3 DNA follows: TGTGCCAGCGGCCAGGGGATGACTATAGGTGGCTACACCTTC. This codes for CASGQGMTIGGYTF.

The chain employs TRBV7-2 and TRBJ2-1, with 9 nucleotides matching TRBD2. The CDR3 runs to 17 residues. Germline assignment: CDR1 SGHTA and CDR2 FQGNSA. The V gene end was trimmed by 4 bases and the J gene end by 1 base; junction bases not matched to a gene: 8. In DNA form, the CDR3 reads TGTGCCAGCAGCTCCGAATTAGCGGGAGTATCCTACAATGAGCAGTTCTTC. Encoded protein: CASSSELAGVSYNEQFF.

The chain recombines TRBV18 with TRBJ2-5; TRBD2 agrees at 8 bases. The V segment lost 3 bases and the J segment 3 bases; nucleotides outside the gene matches: 9. CDR1 is KGHSH, CDR2 LQKENI, per germline. The CDR3 extends over 16 amino acids. CDR3 in amino acids: CASSPVWREAEETQYF. The DNA for the CDR3 is TGTGCCAGCTCACCGGTCTGGCGGGAGGCAGAAGAGACCCAGTACTTC. The variable domain in full, completed from reference TRBV18 and TRBJ2-5, reads NAGVMQNPRHLVRRRGQEARLRCSPMKGHSHVYWYRQLPEEGLKFMVYLQKENIIDESGMPKERFSAEFPKEGPSILRIQQVVRGDSAAYFCASSPVWREAEETQYFGPGTRLLVL.

The chain uses TRBV18 and TRBJ2-7, with a tentative D call TRBD2 (6 bases). The ends were cut back, 1 base at V and 0 bases at J, with 10 bases in the middle. The CDR3 totals 15 residues. The germline V gene has CDR1 KGHSH and CDR2 LQKENI. The CDR3 nucleotides read TGTGCCAGCTCACCACTGGGACTGCGCTCCTACGAGCAGTACTTC. Amino acid sequence: CASSPLGLRSYEQYF.

This rearrangement joins TRBV27 to TRBJ2-1, with a possible D match to TRBD2 (6 bases). The germline gives CDR1 MNHEY, CDR2 SMNVEV (reference sequence). Trimming stripped 5 bases from V and 6 bases from J, with 11 bases between. The CDR3 is 13 amino acids. The CDR3 region is CASSIGLRNEQFF. CDR3 in DNA: TGTGCCAGCAGTATAGGACTACGCAATGAGCAGTTCTTC.

The chain is built from TRBV28 and TRBJ1-2; TRBD1 might be the D (5 bases). V lost 3 bases to trimming and J lost 5 bases, with 16 bases between them. This CDR3 contains 15 residues. CDR1 and CDR2 from the germline V gene are MDHEN and SYDVKM. CDR3 coding DNA: TGTGCCAGCAGTTTTCCCGCGGGGGGAGGTTATGGCTACACCTTC. This encodes CASSFPAGGGYGYTF.

V is TRBV25-1 and J is TRBJ1-2; 7 positions agree with TRBD1. The germline V gene has CDR1 MGHDK and CDR2 SYGVNS. The CDR3 is 14 amino acids. Germline trimming cut 2 bases from V and 4 bases from J; bases unmatched to any gene: 4. CDR3 region: CASSEGDRFYGYTF. The DNA of the CDR3 is TGTGCCAGCAGTGAAGGGGACAGATTCTATGGCTACACCTTC.

V and J are TRBV7-9 and TRBJ1-1; 8 nucleotides agree with TRBD1. The germline V gene encodes CDR1 SEHNR and CDR2 FQNEAQ (reference sequence). This CDR3 contains 14 residues. Losses at the gene ends were 3 bases for V and 7 bases for J; bases not matched to a gene: 7. The DNA for the CDR3 is TGTGCCAGCAGCTTGCAGGGGGCGCAGAGTGAAGCTTTCTTT. This translates into CASSLQGAQSEAFF.